This T cell receptor beta chain emerged from a study of blood T cell repertoires in COVID-19. This clone was seen only a few times. This CDR3 contains 15 residues. Germline V gives CDR1 SGHVS, CDR2 FQNEAQ. Trimming took 3 bases from V and 4 from J; bases not matched to a gene: 3. The method was immunoSEQ multiplex PCR; TCRdb's version includes in-frame clones alone and lacks a portion of them. Among approximately 85,000 clones listed, around four fifths were seen once. The TCR sequence derives from a human donor in a cohort sampled during active COVID-19. The specimen was peripheral blood. The gene calls are TRBV7-8 and TRBJ1-5; TRBD1 matches 10 bases. CDR3 DNA: TGTGCCAGCAGCTTGGGGACAGGGGATAATCAGCCCCAGCATTTT. Translating it yields CASSLGTGDNQPQHF.